The sample holds many counts of the clone carrying this T cell receptor (beta chain). The antigen remains undetermined. The data originate from a study of CD8 T cells in ankylosing spondylitis. Study-wide findings and caveats: Disease-associated clonotypes exhibited CD8+ identity and were relatively infrequent in peripheral blood. Researchers reportedly found disease-linked clones significantly enriched in matched ankylosing spondylitis synovial fluid. A TCR beta motif of under ten highly homologous variants appeared characteristic of ankylosing spondylitis blood.

A quantitative 5'-RACE method, one with molecular barcodes, was used to make TCR beta libraries. MiXCR was run by TCRdb on the 5' RACE reads, yielding one entry per CDR3 protein. The sample consists of about 190,000 distinct CDR3 sequences, around 13% of them appearing once. The CDR3 has 15 amino acids. Germline V gene lookup returns CDR1 MDHEN and CDR2 SYDVKM. V lost 1 base and J 0 bases, leaving 9 bases between the germline ends. The J gene is TRBJ2-5, the V gene TRBV28, with D perhaps TRBD2 (6 bases). The source material was blood, either unsorted or a sorted T cell fraction (not recorded which). The TCR sequence derives from a female donor with ankylosing spondylitis or in good health (not recorded which). The CDR3, as DNA: TGTGCCAGCAGTTTATCGGGACTGGACCAAGAGACCCAGTACTTC. Its protein product is CASSLSGLDQETQYF.